This TCR beta chain came from a study of T cell responses to AZD1222 COVID-19 vaccine. General study results and limits: White British donors predominated, females outnumbered males, and clonal diversity was possibly underestimated. Spike-specific TCR depth and breadth grew after two AZD1222 doses. Spike as a whole was targeted by vaccine-associated CD4 TCRs, dominant at 160-218 and 743-854. It was only after the peak T cell response that any repertoires were sampled.

Concerning this clone: Its antigen is undetermined.

The protocol was immunoSEQ multiplex PCR, while the TCRdb copy is restricted to in-frame clones and leaves out a portion. Of about 80,000 clones listed, approximately 90% are singletons. The material was peripheral blood, obtained 28 days after the second AZD1222 dose. The receptor was derived from an adult who received the AZD1222 COVID-19 vaccine.

The CDR3 sequence: CASSSRGRGNTEAFF. The CDR3 coding sequence is TGTGCCAGCAGTTCCAGGGGAAGGGGGAACACTGAAGCTTTCTTT. The chain has TRBV6-5 and TRBJ1-1, with D maybe TRBD1 (6 bases). This CDR3 region has 15 residues. Trimming stripped 4 bases from V and 1 base from J, with 13 bases between. Germline values: CDR1 MNHEY, CDR2 SVGAGI.